The 6 T cell receptor beta chains in this list originate from one sample, sequenced in a study of T-cell memory formation after mild COVID-19. TCRdb called the 5' RACE reads again in MiXCR, with one record for every CDR3 protein. The table records 350,000 to 500,000 distinct CDR3 sequences, about a sixth of them present only once. Sample: PBMCs or a T cell subset sorted from them (not recorded which). These receptors all stem from a man aged 18 to 29 who had mild COVID-19 (a few samples of this study predate the infection). Cell type and time point are not known.

The chain couples TRBV7-2 to TRBJ1-6; no firm D call. Trimming pared 0 bases from V and 9 bases from J, leaving 12 bases between. Germline CDR1 reads SGHTA; CDR2 reads FQGNSA. This CDR3 region has 15 residues. The chain's CDR3 is CASSLAGPWGSPLHF. In DNA form, the CDR3 reads TGTGCCAGCAGCTTAGCAGGGCCATGGGGTTCACCCCTCCACTTT.

This clonotype turned up a few times. V and J are TRBV6-5 and TRBJ1-4; D call uncertain. V dropped 7 bases and J dropped 8 bases, with 23 bases sitting between them. The CDR3 has 16 amino acids. From germline, CDR1 is MNHEY and CDR2 SVGAGI. CDR3 amino acids: CASTSRFAGREEKLFF. The CDR3 DNA reads TGTGCCAGCACCTCCCGCTTTGCGGGGAGGGAGGAAAAACTGTTTTTT.

The sample holds a few counts of this clonotype. The V and J genes are TRBV24-1 and TRBJ2-3; D possibly matches TRBD1 or TRBD2 (7 bases each). The CDR3 covers 17 residues. CDR1 and CDR2 (germline): KGHDR, SFDVKD. V lost 9 bases and J lost 2, with 23 bases in between. The DNA for the CDR3 is TGTGCCACCCGCACCAGTGGGGGGGGACAGACCACAGATACGCAGTATTTT. Translating gives CATRTSGGGQTTDTQYF.

The J gene is TRBJ1-3, the V gene TRBV7-2, with D uncertain. The length of the CDR3 is 14 residues. V was trimmed by 1 base and J by 7 bases, leaving 11 bases between them. Germline V CDR1 and CDR2: SGHTA, FQGNSA. The DNA of the CDR3 is TGTGCCAGCAGCTTAGGGCGAAGTCAGAACACCATATATTTT. Its protein product is CASSLGRSQNTIYF.

Only a few counts were recorded for this clonotype. This chain connects TRBV20-1 to TRBJ1-2, with 10 bases identical to TRBD1. Looked up from germline, CDR1 is DFQATT and CDR2 is SNEGSKA (reference sequence). This CDR3 spans 15 amino acids. V lost 0 bases to trimming and J lost 4 bases; unmatched junction nucleotides: 5. The CDR3 bases are TGCAGTGCTAGAGAACCCGGACAGGGGGGCTATGGCTACACCTTC. This gives the protein CSAREPGQGGYGYTF.

This chain connects TRBV2 to TRBJ2-1, with 9 positions matching TRBD2. CDR1 and CDR2 from the germline V gene are SNHLY and FYNNEI. The CDR3 has 15 residues. The V gene end was trimmed by 6 bases and the J gene end by 4 bases; junction bases not matched to a gene: 7. The CDR3 sequence: CASREQSGGYNEQFF. As DNA, the CDR3 is TGTGCCAGCAGGGAACAGAGCGGGGGGTACAATGAGCAGTTCTTC.